This T cell receptor (beta chain) was found in a study of CD8+ T cells in alopecia areata. Background on the study: Those patients who were treated received oral tofacitinib, which was given at 5 to 10 mg twice daily for moderate-to-severe alopecia areata.

The study, taken as a whole, reports: Among the cells sequenced in scalp samples are also the resident alphabeta T cells of normal skin. Numerous expanded lesional clones remained in scalp and blood during tofacitinib.

Treatment: oral pan-JAK inhibitor, 5-10 mg twice daily. CD4+ and CD8+ T cells were sorted from PBMCs stained for CD3, CD4 and CD8. Isolated RNA was reverse transcribed into cDNA used as the sequencing template. Measured with immunoSEQ multiplex PCR; TCRdb has only the in-frame clones, and not every one. Of about 200,000 clones listed, 55% to 70% are singletons. The germline V gene encodes CDR1 SGHRS and CDR2 YFSETQ. This CDR3 is 14 amino acids long. V lost 0 bases and J lost 3, with 9 bases in between. Concerning this clone itself: Antigen unknown.

The sample consisted of CD4+ T cells sorted from blood, taken at week 24, from a patient treated with tofacitinib. The gene calls are TRBV5-1 and TRBJ1-1; D remains ambiguous. The sequence was obtained from a human donor with alopecia areata. The CDR3 nucleotides read TGCGCCAGCAGCTTGGGATCAGCAGACACTGAAGCTTTCTTT. Its translation is CASSLGSADTEAFF.